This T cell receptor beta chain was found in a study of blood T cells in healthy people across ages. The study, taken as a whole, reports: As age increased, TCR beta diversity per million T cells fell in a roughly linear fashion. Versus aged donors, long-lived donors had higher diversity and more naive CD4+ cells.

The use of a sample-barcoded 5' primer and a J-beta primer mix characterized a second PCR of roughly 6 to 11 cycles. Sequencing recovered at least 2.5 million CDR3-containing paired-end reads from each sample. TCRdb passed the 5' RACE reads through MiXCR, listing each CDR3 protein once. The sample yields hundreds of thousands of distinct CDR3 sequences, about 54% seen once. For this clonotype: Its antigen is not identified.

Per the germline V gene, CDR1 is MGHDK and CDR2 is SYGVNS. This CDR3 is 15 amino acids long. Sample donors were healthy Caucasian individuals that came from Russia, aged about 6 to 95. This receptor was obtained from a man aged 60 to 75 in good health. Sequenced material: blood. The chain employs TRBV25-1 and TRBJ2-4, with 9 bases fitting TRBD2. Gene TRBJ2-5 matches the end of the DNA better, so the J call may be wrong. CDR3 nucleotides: TGTGCCAGCAGTGATCTAGCGGGGCCCCAAGAGACCCAGTACTTC. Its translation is CASSDLAGPQETQYF.